The 27 T cell receptor beta chains below were found in one sample sequenced in a study of human T cells and chemical hapten exposure listed by TCRdb under 2021. The receptor library was made with RACE. This sample was sequenced with a NextSeq 500. Clones were called with MiXCR by TCRdb after fastp trimmed the public reads at Q25, and only in-frame beta chains were retained. Entries are consolidated by CDR3 protein sequence, retaining the most common genes and DNA. Here the sample has more than 250,000 distinct CDR3 sequences; approximately 8.4% occur a single time. 2% to 3% of the sample comes from the top ten. This specimen's time point label, per the study, means: pre-sensitization, week 0. The treatment or condition label on this specimen signifies: therapeutic diphenylcyclopropenone sensitization with weekly scalp DPC. Sequenced here: whole blood, sampled in connection with sensitization to the hapten diphenylcyclopropenone (DPC). The source of these receptors is a woman in her 40s with alopecia areata. Some clones in this sample may be carry-over from other donors' samples.

This chain joins TRBV28 and TRBJ2-7; tentatively, D is TRBD1 (6 bases). Germline V gives CDR1 MDHEN, CDR2 SYDVKM. The CDR3 spans 13 residues. V was clipped by 8 bases and J by 3 bases, with 14 bases between them. CDR3 nucleotides: TGTGCCAGCGCCGGGACACTCGTCTACGAGCAGTACTTC. This encodes CASAGTLVYEQYF.

In its sample, this clonotype was seen many times. The rearrangement links TRBV19 to TRBJ1-5, with TRBD1 matching over 8 bases. CDR1 and CDR2 (germline): LNHDA, SQIVND (reference sequence). The CDR3 consists of 14 residues. V lost 5 bases and J lost 5; bases outside the gene matches: 5. CDR3 loop: CASSPGGLYQPQHF. In DNA, the CDR3 is TGTGCCAGTAGTCCAGGGGGCTTGTATCAGCCCCAGCATTTT.

This clonotype was picked up many times. The CDR3: CSARGFTDTQYF. The CDR3 DNA sequence: TGCAGTGCTAGGGGGTTCACAGATACGCAGTATTTT. The V and J genes are TRBV20-1 and TRBJ2-3, with D uncertain. The length of the CDR3 is 12 residues. Germline V gene sequence: CDR1 DFQATT, CDR2 SNEGSKA (reference sequence). The ends were cut back, 3 bases at V and 2 bases at J, with 6 bases in the middle.

This clonotype was counted only a few times. In nucleotides, the CDR3 is TGTGCCAGCAGCTTGCTTACTAGTCAAGAGACCCAGTACTTC. Translation gives CASSLLTSQETQYF. The chain uses TRBV7-2 and TRBJ2-5; possible D gene TRBD2, 5 bases. CDR1 SGHTA and CDR2 FQGNSA come from the germline V gene. The CDR3 contains 14 residues. Trimming removed 3 bases at V and 2 bases at J, with 10 bases between.

The chain recombines TRBV5-6 with TRBJ2-3; D remains unclear. V was cut by 4 bases and J by 5 bases, with 11 bases left in between. Germline V gene lookup returns CDR1 SGHDT and CDR2 YYEEEE. This CDR3 region has 13 residues. The CDR3 bases are TGTGCCAGCAGCATTACTGAGAGAGATACGCAGTATTTT. It specifies CASSITERDTQYF.

In this sample, this clonotype turned up many times. The gene calls are TRBV9 and TRBJ1-1, with D possibly being TRBD1 (5 bases). Germline V gene sequence: CDR1 SGDLS, CDR2 YYNGEE. V was cut by 0 bases and J by 5 bases, with 11 bases left in between. The CDR3 contains 14 residues. CDR3 coding DNA: TGTGCCAGCAGCGTAGAAGGGGTATGGACTGAAGCTTTCTTT. This codes for CASSVEGVWTEAFF.

This clonotype occurred a few times. This CDR3 is CASRTRLAGAHEQYF. CDR3 coding DNA: TGTGCCAGCAGGACGCGCCTAGCGGGAGCCCACGAGCAGTACTTC. This chain joins TRBV2 and TRBJ2-7; 10 bases line up with TRBD2. V lost 6 bases, J lost 5 bases, and 10 bases stayed unmatched. The germline gives CDR1 SNHLY, CDR2 FYNNEI. The CDR3 runs to 15 residues.

The chain recombines TRBV5-5 with TRBJ2-7; TRBD1 matches at 7 bases. The germline CDR1 and CDR2 sequences are SGHKS and YYEKEE (reference sequence). The CDR3 runs 15 residues. Trimming took 4 bases from V and 1 from J; bases not matched to a gene: 8. DNA of the CDR3: TGTGCCAGCAGCGCAGGGACAGCCGCGTCCTACGAGCAGTACTTC. It specifies CASSAGTAASYEQYF.

Concerning this clonotype: A single base separates this from a much larger clone, so it may be a read error. The chain joins TRBV7-9 to TRBJ2-1, with TRBD1 matching over 11 bases. After removal of 6 bases from V and 6 bases from J, the junction contained 7 bases not matched to a gene. The CDR3 is made up of 15 amino acids. The V gene's germline CDR1 is SEHNR and CDR2 FQNEAQ (reference sequence). As DNA, the CDR3 is TGTGCCAGCAGTACCGGGACAGGGGGTTTCAATGAGCAGTTCTTC. Residues: CASSTGTGGFNEQFF.

This clonotype came up a few times. The CDR3: CATSSRGGSETQYF. The CDR3 DNA reads as TGTGCCACCAGCAGTCGAGGCGGGTCAGAGACCCAGTACTTC. The V call is TRBV15, the J call TRBJ2-5; D might be TRBD2 (5 bases). The CDR3 spans 14 residues. V lost 3 bases and J 4 bases, leaving 12 bases between the germline ends. In germline, CDR1 is LNHNV, CDR2 YYDKDF (reference sequence). The variable domain in full, completed from reference TRBV15 and TRBJ2-5, reads DAMVIQNPRYQVTQFGKPVTLSCSQTLNHNVMYWYQQKSSQAPKLLFHYYDKDFNNEADTPDNFQSRRPNTSFCFLDIRSPGLGDTAMYLCATSSRGGSETQYFGPGTRLLVL.

V and J are TRBV6-1 and TRBJ2-2; D unresolved. The CDR3 has 14 amino acids. The V gene's germline CDR1 is MNHNS and CDR2 SASEGT. Trimming pared 4 bases from V and 5 bases from J, leaving 11 bases between. CDR3 residues: CASSARFPTGELFF. The DNA of the CDR3 is TGTGCCAGCAGTGCCAGGTTTCCGACCGGGGAGCTGTTTTTT.

The V call is TRBV10-3, the J call TRBJ1-1; 8 bases fit TRBD1. The V gene end was trimmed by 8 bases and the J gene end by 1 base; junction bases not matched to a gene: 3. Per germline, CDR1 ENHRY and CDR2 SYGVKD. CDR3 size: 13 residues. CDR3 sequence (DNA): TGTGCCATCTGGACAGGGACGAACACTGAAGCTTTCTTT. This translates into CAIWTGTNTEAFF.

At least ten counts were recorded for this clonotype. J is TRBJ2-5 and V is TRBV10-3; D is ambiguous. CDR1 and CDR2 from the germline V gene are ENHRY and SYGVKD. CDR3 length: 12 amino acids. Trimming took off 2 bases at V and 3 bases at J, with 4 bases between the two ends. In nucleotides, the CDR3 is TGTGCCATCAGTGAGCAGGAAGAGACCCAGTACTTC. Amino acids: CAISEQEETQYF.

V gene TRBV5-1 combines with J gene TRBJ1-1; 7 nucleotides match TRBD1. V lost 7 bases, J lost 4 bases, and 4 bases stayed unmatched. CDR1 and CDR2 (germline): SGHRS, YFSETQ. There are 12 residues in the CDR3. CDR3 loop: CASGTGVTEAFF. The DNA of the CDR3 is TGCGCCAGCGGAACAGGGGTCACTGAAGCTTTCTTT.

The V call is TRBV6-1, the J call TRBJ2-1; 9 bases fit TRBD1. Per germline, CDR1 MNHNS and CDR2 SASEGT. The CDR3 consists of 13 residues. V was pared by 4 bases and J by 7 bases, with 2 bases of the junction left unmatched. The CDR3 loop is CASSAGTGNEQFF. The CDR3, as DNA: TGTGCCAGCAGTGCCGGGACAGGGAATGAGCAGTTCTTC.

V usage is TRBV2 and J usage is TRBJ1-6, with D perhaps matching TRBD1 (6 bases). This CDR3 is built from 15 residues. Germline V gene lookup returns CDR1 SNHLY and CDR2 FYNNEI. Between the trimmed V and J ends, which lost 7 bases and 9 bases, there was a span of 19 bases. For the CDR3, the DNA is TGTGCCAGCAATATACAGGGACCCGGGAGTTCACCCCTCCACTTT. This codes for CASNIQGPGSSPLHF.

This clonotype was observed many times. The chain joins TRBV2 to TRBJ1-6; 10 bases fit TRBD1. Looked up from germline, CDR1 is SNHLY and CDR2 is FYNNEI. The CDR3 totals 14 residues. V was clipped by 6 bases and J by 6 bases; unmatched bases: 2. CDR3 loop: CASSRDRGNSPLHF. Here the CDR3 DNA reads TGTGCCAGCAGCCGGGACAGGGGTAATTCACCCCTCCACTTT.

This clonotype was seen more than once but under ten times. The genes are TRBV5-1 and TRBJ1-4; TRBD1 matches at 9 bases. The CDR3 is 13 amino acids. CDR1 is SGHRS and CDR2 is YFSETQ in the germline V gene. J was trimmed by 8 bases and V by 4 bases; bases with no gene match: 3. The CDR3 region has the DNA TGCGCCAGCAGCCGGGACAGGGAAGAAAAACTGTTTTTT. Its protein product is CASSRDREEKLFF. The full variable domain, completed using reference TRBV5-1 and TRBJ1-4, is KAGVTQTPRYLIKTRGQQVTLSCSPISGHRSVSWYQQTPGQGLQFLFEYFSETQRNKGNFPGRFSGRQFSNSRSEMNVSTLELGDSALYLCASSRDREEKLFFGSGTQLSVL.

V gene TRBV28 combines with J gene TRBJ2-2; D uncertain. V gave up 1 base and J gave up 7 bases, with 22 bases separating them. This CDR3 comprises 18 residues. The germline gives CDR1 MDHEN, CDR2 SYDVKM. Written as DNA, the CDR3 is TGTGCCAGCAGTTTATACCCCCCCGGGTCCGCCTACGGCGGGGAGCTGTTTTTT. Amino acid sequence: CASSLYPPGSAYGGELFF.

This clonotype was seen a handful of times. The chain combines TRBV5-1 with TRBJ2-2, with D hard to call. V was cut by 0 bases and J by 8 bases, with 14 bases left in between. CDR1 SGHRS and CDR2 YFSETQ come from the germline V gene. This CDR3 spans 15 amino acids. CDR3 nucleotides: TGCGCCAGCAGCTTGGCCCTCCCGGCGGAGGGGGAGCTGTTTTTT. As protein: CASSLALPAEGELFF.

This clonotype was counted ten times or more. V and J are TRBV9 and TRBJ2-7, with 11 bases fitting TRBD2. Germline lookup yields CDR1 SGDLS and CDR2 YYNGEE. With 0 bases clipped from V and 6 bases from J, the junction kept 5 bases outside the gene matches. The CDR3 length is 15 residues. The CDR3 DNA follows: TGTGCCAGCAGCGTAGGACTAGCGGGACGAGGCGAGCAGTACTTC. This sequence encodes CASSVGLAGRGEQYF.

This clonotype was counted at least ten times. The chain is built from TRBV29-1 and TRBJ2-1; TRBD2 matches 11 bases. Trimming at V came to 3 bases and at J to 7 bases, leaving 8 bases not matched to a gene. CDR3 length: 15 amino acids. Germline V gene data show CDR1 as SQVTM and CDR2 as ANQGSEA. The CDR3 nucleotides read TGCAGCGTTGACGGGAGGGCTAGCGGGAGGAATGAGCAGTTCTTC. Encoded protein: CSVDGRASGRNEQFF.

The V gene is TRBV7-2, the J gene TRBJ2-1; a possible D gene is TRBD1 (7 bases). Germline V gene lookup returns CDR1 SGHTA and CDR2 FQGNSA. The CDR3 spans 14 residues. Trimming removed 5 bases from V and 6 bases from J, with 14 bases in between. This CDR3 is CASSMDRRGNEQFF. The DNA for the CDR3 is TGTGCCAGCAGCATGGACAGGAGGGGCAATGAGCAGTTCTTC.

This clonotype occurred many times. This chain joins TRBV7-9 and TRBJ2-1; 11 nucleotides align to TRBD2. The ends lost 8 bases at V and 10 bases at J; junction bases unmatched: 13. The CDR3 has 15 residues. From germline, CDR1 is SEHNR and CDR2 FQNEAQ (reference sequence). CDR3 region: CASEGARLAGGEQFF. As DNA, the CDR3 is TGTGCCAGCGAAGGTGCGCGGCTAGCGGGAGGAGAGCAGTTCTTC.

This clonotype occurred many times. The genes are TRBV7-6 and TRBJ2-3; D is ambiguous. Trimming pared 7 bases from V and 2 bases from J, leaving 10 bases between. Germline CDR1 SGHVS, CDR2 FNYEAQ. This CDR3 is 13 amino acids long. Here the CDR3 reads CASIQGTTDTQYF. CDR3 nucleotides: TGTGCCAGCATCCAAGGAACCACAGATACGCAGTATTTT.

This clonotype was counted at least ten times. The chain uses TRBV5-5 and TRBJ2-5; D not certain. The CDR3 covers 13 residues. Germline V lookup: CDR1 SGHKS, CDR2 YYEKEE (reference sequence). With 2 bases removed from V and 5 bases from J, the gap between germline ends came to 10 bases. This CDR3 reads CASSLAASETQYF. The CDR3 nucleotides read TGTGCCAGCAGCTTAGCCGCCTCGGAGACCCAGTACTTC.

This chain links TRBV12-3 or TRBV12-4 with TRBJ2-4; 11 bases map to TRBD2. Trimming removed 6 bases from V and 8 bases from J; junction bases left unmatched: 12. The CDR3 loop spans 16 amino acids. The CDR3 reads CASRNVAGGRGYIQYF. In nucleotides, the CDR3 is TGTGCCAGCAGGAACGTAGCGGGAGGGCGGGGGTACATTCAGTACTTC.